The 3 T cell receptor beta chains below were found in one sample sequenced in a study of shared T cell receptors in the human thymus (dated by TCRdb to the early 2020s). The library was generated by the immunoSEQ multiplex PCR assay. Held by TCRdb, this immuneACCESS table contains in-frame sequences only and omits some clones. Under half of the omission traces to an unresolved V gene where checked; the cause of the rest is unknown. Within this sample are 650,000 to 950,000 clones, with approximately 85% of them counted one time only. The ten largest account for approximately 0.01% of the sample. These records were also assigned to another study, of human thymus T cells.

Material: thymocytes. Receptors originate from a girl under three years old with a congenital heart defect. Donor details come from another sample of the same person, matched by shared clones.

This clone was counted a few times. The rearrangement joins TRBV5-5 to TRBJ2-7; TRBD2 matches at 10 bases. Germline values: CDR1 SGHKS, CDR2 YYEKEE (reference sequence). The CDR3 length is 15 residues. Germline trimming cut 4 bases from V and 6 bases from J; bases unmatched to any gene: 10. The CDR3 loop reads CASSLSGGTPVEQYF. The CDR3 DNA is TGTGCCAGCAGCCTTAGCGGGGGGACTCCCGTCGAGCAGTACTTC.

V and J are TRBV5-1 and TRBJ1-2; 7 nucleotides match TRBD1. The CDR3 contains 19 residues. The V gene end was trimmed by 1 base and the J gene end by 7 bases; junction bases not matched to a gene: 22. The germline CDR1 and CDR2 sequences are SGHRS and YFSETQ. The CDR3 nucleotides are TGCGCCAGCAGCTTGACTCCGCGCGGGACAGCAAGGCCCCCATTTGGCTACACCTTC. Its translation: CASSLTPRGTARPPFGYTF.

This chain links TRBV28 with TRBJ2-3; perhaps TRBD2 as D (5 bases). The length of the CDR3 is 14 residues. V was cut by 4 bases and J by 2 bases, with 10 bases left in between. Looked up from germline, CDR1 is MDHEN and CDR2 is SYDVKM. The CDR3 reads CASSSPDFTDTQYF. The CDR3 bases are TGTGCCAGCAGTTCTCCGGACTTCACAGATACGCAGTATTTT.